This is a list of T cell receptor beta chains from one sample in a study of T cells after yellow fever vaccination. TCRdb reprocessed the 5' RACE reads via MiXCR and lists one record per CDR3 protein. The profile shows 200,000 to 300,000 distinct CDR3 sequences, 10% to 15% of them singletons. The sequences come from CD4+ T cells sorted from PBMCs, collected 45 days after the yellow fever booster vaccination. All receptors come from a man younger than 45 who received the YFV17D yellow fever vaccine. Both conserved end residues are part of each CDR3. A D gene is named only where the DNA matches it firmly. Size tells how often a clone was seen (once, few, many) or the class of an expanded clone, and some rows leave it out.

CDR3 DNA: TGTGCCAGCTGGGGAAGCGGGCGGGGCTATGGCTACACCTTC
CDR3 protein: CASWGSGRGYGYTF
D gene: -
J gene: TRBJ1-2
clone size: few
V gene: TRBV12-3/TRBV12-4

CDR3 DNA: TGTGCCAGCAGCTTAGCACTTCAAGAGACCCAGTACTTC
CDR3 protein: CASSLALQETQYF
D gene: -
J gene: TRBJ2-5
clone size: -
V gene: TRBV7-6

CDR3 DNA: TGTGCCAGCAGCCCCAGGGCGGGTGTCTACGAGCAGTACTTC
CDR3 protein: CASSPRAGVYEQYF
D gene: -
J gene: TRBJ2-7
clone size: -
V gene: TRBV7-2

CDR3 DNA: TGCGCCAGCGCCCTTCGCGGGAGTACCAACAATGAGCAGTTCTTC
CDR3 protein: CASALRGSTNNEQFF
D gene: TRBD2
J gene: TRBJ2-1
clone size: -
V gene: TRBV5-1

CDR3 DNA: TGTGCCACCAGCAGAGGCAGGGACAGGGCTTCCTACGAGCAGTACTTC
CDR3 protein: CATSRGRDRASYEQYF
D gene: TRBD1
J gene: TRBJ2-7
clone size: -
V gene: TRBV15

CDR3 DNA: TGTGCCAGCAGTTTATCTGCAGAGACTGAAGCTTTCTTT
CDR3 protein: CASSLSAETEAFF
D gene: -
J gene: TRBJ1-1
clone size: -
V gene: TRBV12-3/TRBV12-4

CDR3 DNA: TGTGCCAGCGGCTCTGGACAGATCCGTTTAGTGGATACGCAGTATTTT
CDR3 protein: CASGSGQIRLVDTQYF
D gene: -
J gene: TRBJ2-3
clone size: few
V gene: TRBV27

CDR3 DNA: TGCAGCGTTGAGAGGGGACGGAGCGCCGCCTTCAATGAGCAGTTCTTC
CDR3 protein: CSVERGRSAAFNEQFF
D gene: -
J gene: TRBJ2-1
clone size: many
V gene: TRBV29-1

CDR3 DNA: TGTGCCAGCAGTCCCACCCCAACAGGGGGCGCTTATGGCTACACCTTC
CDR3 protein: CASSPTPTGGAYGYTF
D gene: TRBD1
J gene: TRBJ1-2
clone size: few
V gene: TRBV12-3/TRBV12-4

CDR3 DNA: TGTGCCAGCAGGGTAGAAAGCAATCAGCCCCAGCATTTT
CDR3 protein: CASRVESNQPQHF
D gene: -
J gene: TRBJ1-5
clone size: many
V gene: TRBV2

CDR3 DNA: TGTGCCAGCAGCTCGCCGGGACAGGGGTCCGGGCAGCAGTACTTC
CDR3 protein: CASSSPGQGSGQQYF
D gene: TRBD1
J gene: TRBJ2-7
clone size: few
V gene: TRBV27